The 23 T cell receptor beta chains in this list originate from one sample, sequenced in a study of neurological immune-mediated disorders. Via MiXCR, TCRdb re-called the 5' RACE reads, giving one row per CDR3 protein. The table records about 38,000 distinct CDR3 sequences, approximately 4.4% of them present only once. The sample was CD4+ T cells from blood. The origin of the receptors is a man younger than 30 in good health.

There are many counts of this clonotype. The chain carries TRBV5-1 and TRBJ1-2, with D perhaps TRBD1 (5 bases). The CDR3 has 15 residues. Germline V CDR1 and CDR2: SGHRS, YFSETQ. V was clipped by 0 bases and J by 4 bases, with 13 bases between them. The CDR3 DNA reads TGCGCCAGCAGCTTGGATTTGGGGCAGACCTATGGCTACACCTTC. As protein: CASSLDLGQTYGYTF.

This clonotype was counted at least ten times. This chain joins TRBV6-6 and TRBJ1-2, with D possibly being TRBD1 (5 bases). The CDR3 runs to 12 residues. Germline values: CDR1 MNHNY, CDR2 SVGAGI (reference sequence). Trimming stripped 6 bases from V and 6 bases from J, with 11 bases between. Here the CDR3 DNA reads TGTGCCAGCAGCCTCCAGGGCCATGGCTACACCTTC. Its translation: CASSLQGHGYTF.

This clonotype has ten or more counts. This chain uses TRBV12-3 or TRBV12-4 with TRBJ1-2, with 8 bases that match TRBD1. CDR3 size: 15 residues. The ends lost 6 bases at V and 4 bases at J; junction bases unmatched: 10. The CDR3 nucleotides read TGTGCCAGCAGACCACAGGGGACAGGCGGCTATGGCTACACCTTC. It is translated as CASRPQGTGGYGYTF.

The chain has TRBV12-3 or TRBV12-4 and TRBJ2-2, with 8 bases matching TRBD1. The length of the CDR3 is 13 residues. V was pared by 7 bases and J by 6 bases, with 4 bases of the junction left unmatched. The CDR3 DNA is TGTGCCAGCAACGGACAGGGCGCCGGGGAGCTGTTTTTT. It specifies CASNGQGAGELFF.

This clonotype was seen at least ten times. V gene TRBV29-1 combines with J gene TRBJ1-1; D might be TRBD1 (5 bases). The germline V gene encodes CDR1 SQVTM and CDR2 ANQGSEA. The CDR3 runs 13 residues. Between the trimmed V and J ends, which lost 7 bases and 0 bases, there was a span of 12 bases. This CDR3 is CSGKTAVNTEAFF. The CDR3 DNA sequence: TGCAGCGGGAAGACAGCGGTGAACACTGAAGCTTTCTTT.

This clonotype was recorded at least ten times. The CDR3 reads CASSVRNPSDGYTF. CDR3 bases: TGTGCCAGCAGCGTAAGGAACCCCTCCGATGGCTACACCTTC. The rearrangement links TRBV28 to TRBJ1-2; D remains ambiguous. Looked up from germline, CDR1 is MDHEN and CDR2 is SYDVKM. There are 14 residues in the CDR3. With 6 bases removed from V and 6 bases from J, the gap between germline ends came to 17 bases.

There are many counts of this clonotype. The chain recombines TRBV3-1 with TRBJ2-1; TRBD2 might be the D (6 bases). CDR3 length equals 16 residues. CDR1 is LGHDT and CDR2 is YNNKEL in the germline V gene (reference sequence). Trimming took off 1 base at V and 0 bases at J, with 10 bases between the two ends. In DNA form, the CDR3 reads TGTGCCAGCAGCCAAGTCGGTAGCGGCTCCTACAATGAGCAGTTCTTC. Its translation is CASSQVGSGSYNEQFF.

This clonotype showed up many times. This chain links TRBV3-1 with TRBJ2-3, with 7 bases identical to TRBD2. The V gene end was trimmed by 3 bases and the J gene end by 0 bases; junction bases not matched to a gene: 0. The CDR3 covers 14 residues. CDR1 is LGHDT, CDR2 YNNKEL, per germline (reference sequence). The CDR3: CASSQTSSTDTQYF. For the CDR3, the DNA is TGTGCCAGCAGCCAGACTAGCAGCACAGATACGCAGTATTTT.

This clonotype was found many times. The chain employs TRBV7-2 and TRBJ2-2, with D possibly being TRBD1 or TRBD2 (6 bases each). The CDR3 spans 15 residues. Deletions cut 2 bases from V and 5 bases from J, with 12 bases between. Germline V gene sequence: CDR1 SGHTA, CDR2 FQGNSA. CDR3 sequence reads: CASSLLGGWTGELFF. CDR3 nucleotide sequence: TGTGCCAGCAGCTTACTGGGGGGCTGGACCGGGGAGCTGTTTTTT. The full variable domain, its missing parts supplied by reference TRBV7-2 and TRBJ2-2, is GAGVSQSPSNKVTEKGKDVELRCDPISGHTALYWYRQSLGQGLEFLIYFQGNSAPDKSGLPSDRFSAERTGGSVSTLTIQRTQQEDSAVYLCASSLLGGWTGELFFGEGSRLTVL.

This clonotype was counted at least ten times. The V and J genes are TRBV27 and TRBJ2-7; possibly TRBD2 for D (6 bases). The V end lost 3 bases, the J end lost 0 bases, and 9 bases lay between the germline ends. This CDR3 contains 14 residues. The germline V gene encodes CDR1 MNHEY and CDR2 SMNVEV (reference sequence). CDR3 loop: CASSFWGDSYEQYF. The CDR3 DNA reads as TGTGCCAGCAGTTTTTGGGGGGACTCCTACGAGCAGTACTTC.

This clonotype was seen repeatedly, ten times or more. The rearrangement links TRBV20-1 to TRBJ2-7, with D perhaps TRBD1 (6 bases). Germline V gene sequence: CDR1 DFQATT, CDR2 SNEGSKA (reference sequence). This CDR3 contains 14 residues. Trimming removed 6 bases from V and 0 bases from J, with 15 bases in between. CDR3 residues: CSARRDTSSYEQYF. CDR3 nucleotides: TGCAGTGCCCGCCGGGACACGAGCTCCTACGAGCAGTACTTC.

There are many counts of this clonotype. CDR3 coding DNA: TGTGCCAGCAGCCCCAGGACGGCGAACTATGGCTACACCTTC. It is translated as CASSPRTANYGYTF. The chain recombines TRBV4-2 with TRBJ1-2; D ambiguous. Per germline, CDR1 LGHNA and CDR2 YNFKEQ. V was trimmed by 4 bases and J by 2 bases, leaving 11 bases between them. The CDR3 sequence is 14 residues long.

This clonotype was seen at least ten times. The J gene is TRBJ1-2, the V gene TRBV6-2 or TRBV6-3, with D perhaps TRBD1 (5 bases). Looked up from germline, CDR1 is MNHEY and CDR2 is SVGEGT. V was clipped by 2 bases and J by 6 bases, with 13 bases between them. The CDR3 loop spans 14 amino acids. CDR3 amino acids: CASSYPYRTHGYTF. In DNA form, the CDR3 reads TGTGCCAGCAGTTACCCTTACCGGACACATGGCTACACCTTC.

This clonotype was detected ten times or more. This chain joins TRBV5-1 and TRBJ1-4, with TRBD1 matching over 10 bases. The CDR3 runs 15 residues. Germline loops: CDR1 SGHRS, CDR2 YFSETQ. V shed 3 bases, J shed 8 bases, and the junction held 7 bases outside the gene matches. CDR3 nucleotides: TGCGCCAGCAGCTCGGCCGGGACAGGGGAGGAAAAACTGTTTTTT. Protein product: CASSSAGTGEEKLFF.

By its share, this clonotype is medium-sized. The chain carries TRBV5-1 and TRBJ1-1; the D gene is possibly TRBD1 (6 bases). CDR3 length: 14 residues. Looked up from germline, CDR1 is SGHRS and CDR2 is YFSETQ. V lost 0 bases and J 2 bases, leaving 8 bases between the germline ends. The CDR3 here is CASSLEGTNTEAFF. CDR3 bases: TGCGCCAGCAGCTTGGAGGGGACAAACACTGAAGCTTTCTTT.

The table lists this clonotype with many counts. This rearrangement joins TRBV6-6 to TRBJ2-3; 8 bases map to TRBD2. This CDR3 region has 14 residues. The V gene end was trimmed by 10 bases and the J gene end by 2 bases; junction bases not matched to a gene: 8. The V gene's germline CDR1 is MNHNY and CDR2 SVGAGI (reference sequence). The CDR3 bases are TGTGCCACCTCTCGCGGGGGGATCACAGATACGCAGTATTTT. This codes for CATSRGGITDTQYF.

This clonotype was observed at least ten times. The chain recombines TRBV3-1 with TRBJ1-3; TRBD1 matches 7 bases. CDR3 length: 17 amino acids. Germline CDR1 is LGHDT and CDR2 is YNNKEL (reference sequence). V lost 3 bases, J lost 0 bases, and 8 bases stayed unmatched. The CDR3, as DNA: TGTGCCAGCAGCCATAGAAAACAGGGGAGCTCTGGAAACACCATATATTTT. This codes for CASSHRKQGSSGNTIYF.

This clonotype was observed at least ten times. This rearrangement joins TRBV12-3 or TRBV12-4 to TRBJ2-3; 7 positions agree with TRBD1. J was trimmed by 4 bases and V by 6 bases; bases with no gene match: 10. The CDR3 covers 15 residues. In DNA, the CDR3 is TGTGCCAGCAGCTCTTACTGGGGGACAGCAGATACGCAGTATTTT. As protein: CASSSYWGTADTQYF.

This clonotype was observed many times. The CDR3: CASSLIPAAPGELFF. DNA for the CDR3: TGTGCCAGCAGCTTAATACCGGCAGCCCCCGGGGAGCTGTTTTTT. The chain carries TRBV7-2 and TRBJ2-2; D not resolved. With 2 bases removed from V and 6 bases from J, the gap between germline ends came to 13 bases. From germline, CDR1 is SGHTA and CDR2 FQGNSA. The CDR3 is 15 residues long. The full variable domain, rest sourced from reference TRBV7-2 and TRBJ2-2, is GAGVSQSPSNKVTEKGKDVELRCDPISGHTALYWYRQSLGQGLEFLIYFQGNSAPDKSGLPSDRFSAERTGGSVSTLTIQRTQQEDSAVYLCASSLIPAAPGELFFGEGSRLTVL.

This clonotype occurred many times. The V call is TRBV29-1, the J call TRBJ2-3; possibly TRBD1 or TRBD2 for D (5 bases each). Trimming removed 6 bases at V and 5 bases at J, with 15 bases between. The germline V gene has CDR1 SQVTM and CDR2 ANQGSEA. This CDR3 region has 13 residues. The CDR3 nucleotides read TGCAGCGTCAGGGACCCGGTGAGAGATACGCAGTATTTT. Its translation: CSVRDPVRDTQYF.

This clonotype showed up many times. A read error may be the cause here, since a much bigger clone is one base away. The genes are TRBV20-1 and TRBJ1-4, with D perhaps matching TRBD1 (5 bases). The germline V gene encodes CDR1 DFQATT and CDR2 SNEGSKA (reference sequence). This CDR3 spans 16 amino acids. The V end lost 3 bases, the J end lost 0 bases, and 14 bases lay between the germline ends. This chain's CDR3 is CSASDQGPTTNEKLFF. The CDR3 nucleotides are TGCAGTGCTAGCGATCAGGGCCCGACAACTAATGAAAAACTGTTTTTT.

This clonotype was recorded at least ten times. The chain has TRBV4-1 and TRBJ1-1; D gene uncertain. V was cut by 3 bases and J by 1 base, with 24 bases left in between. This CDR3 has 19 residues. Germline CDR1 and CDR2: MGHRA and YSYEKL. The CDR3 DNA follows: TGCGCCAGCAGCCAGGCTTCGGGAGGCCAAGTTCTTGCGAACACTGAAGCTTTCTTT. Amino acids: CASSQASGGQVLANTEAFF.

This clonotype has more than one count but fewer than ten. This rearrangement joins TRBV20-1 to TRBJ2-1; D may match TRBD1 or TRBD2 (6 bases each). V shed 1 base and J shed 5 bases, with 24 bases lying between them. The CDR3 has 18 residues. CDR1 is DFQATT, CDR2 SNEGSKA, per germline (reference sequence). For the CDR3, the DNA is TGCAGTGCTAGAGCCCCCGTTTTTAACCGGGGGCCCCACAATGAGCAGTTCTTC. Its protein product is CSARAPVFNRGPHNEQFF.